These 16 T cell receptor beta chains were sequenced from one sample in a study of T cell repertoires in cytomegalovirus infection. TCRdb used MiXCR to reprocess the reads, holding one entry per CDR3 protein. The sample includes hundreds of thousands of distinct CDR3 sequences, 31% of them seen just once. Antigens of these TCRs are unknown. This specimen was cultured CD8+ T cells from PBMCs, taken from culture after CMV antigen stimulation. The receptors were gathered from a human donor in good health (CMV status not recorded). Some clones in this sample may be carry-over from other donors' samples.

V usage is TRBV7-9 and J usage is TRBJ1-5; D not resolved. CDR1 and CDR2 from the germline V gene are SEHNR and FQNEAQ (reference sequence). Trimming took 10 bases from V and 3 from J, leaving 10 bases between them. The CDR3 consists of 12 residues. The CDR3 DNA reads as TGTGCCACCGAGGCGAACAATCAGCCCCAGCATTTT. Its translation: CATEANNQPQHF.

This chain joins TRBV6-1 and TRBJ1-5, with D uncertain. Germline loops: CDR1 MNHNS, CDR2 SASEGT. Deletions cut 1 base from V and 7 bases from J, with 11 bases between. This CDR3 has 14 residues. CDR3 in DNA: TGTGCCAGCAGTGAAGAAGGAGGGAACCAGCCCCAGCATTTT. Translation: CASSEEGGNQPQHF.

This clonotype was detected only a few times. This chain connects TRBV19 to TRBJ1-5, with 11 bases aligning to TRBD1. This CDR3 region has 15 residues. V was clipped by 6 bases and J by 6 bases; unmatched bases: 7. Germline CDR1 is LNHDA and CDR2 is SQIVND (reference sequence). Here the CDR3 DNA reads TGTGCCAGTAGCCCCGGACAGGGGGCGACTCAGCCCCAGCATTTT. Encoded protein: CASSPGQGATQPQHF.

The chain couples TRBV19 to TRBJ2-3; maybe TRBD1 (6 bases). The CDR3 loop spans 13 amino acids. Trimming stripped 10 bases from V and 2 bases from J, with 13 bases between. The germline V gene encodes CDR1 LNHDA and CDR2 SQIVND (reference sequence). CDR3 region: CAIARDNTDTQYF. The DNA of the CDR3 is TGTGCCATCGCCCGGGACAACACAGATACGCAGTATTTT.

This clonotype was found a few times. The chain combines TRBV10-3 with TRBJ2-7; D is possibly TRBD2 (6 bases). The CDR3 length is 15 residues. Trimming shortened V by 3 bases and J by 6 bases, and 18 bases separated the two germline ends. CDR1 ENHRY and CDR2 SYGVKD come from the germline V gene. The CDR3 is CAISETGTWDFEQYF. The CDR3, as DNA: TGTGCCATCAGTGAAACCGGGACTTGGGATTTCGAGCAGTACTTC.

On this clonotype itself: Relative to the germline gene, one junction end is altered; a read error may explain this. J is TRBJ1-2 and V is TRBV7-9, with a tentative D call TRBD1 (5 bases). Germline CDR1 and CDR2: SEHNR and FQNEAQ (reference sequence). The CDR3 is 14 amino acids. CDR3 in DNA: TGTACCAGCAGCCCCCGACCGACAGACTATGGCTACACCTTC. It translates to CTSSPRPTDYGYTF.

The chain couples TRBV5-1 to TRBJ2-2, with TRBD2 matching over 7 bases. Germline V gene sequence: CDR1 SGHRS, CDR2 YFSETQ. Losses at the gene ends were 0 bases for V and 3 bases for J; bases not matched to a gene: 8. CDR3 length: 17 amino acids. The CDR3 protein is CASSLDVEAGYTGELFF. The CDR3 region has the DNA TGCGCCAGCAGCTTGGACGTAGAAGCGGGGTACACCGGGGAGCTGTTTTTT. The full variable domain, in which reference TRBV5-1 and TRBJ2-2 provide the parts outside the CDR3, is KAGVTQTPRYLIKTRGQQVTLSCSPISGHRSVSWYQQTPGQGLQFLFEYFSETQRNKGNFPGRFSGRQFSNSRSEMNVSTLELGDSALYLCASSLDVEAGYTGELFFGEGSRLTVL.

This clonotype was picked up many times. The chain links TRBV7-2 to TRBJ2-7; 9 bases map to TRBD1. Germline trimming cut 5 bases from V and 2 bases from J; bases unmatched to any gene: 7. The CDR3 contains 15 residues. CDR1 is SGHTA and CDR2 is FQGNSA in the germline V gene. CDR3 sequence reads: CASSRGQGPTYEQYV. The CDR3 DNA reads TGTGCCAGCAGCCGAGGACAGGGGCCTACCTACGAGCAGTACGTC.

In its sample, this clonotype was seen a few times. The CDR3 region is CASSSDRRGETQYF. As DNA, the CDR3 is TGTGCCAGCAGTTCGGACAGGCGGGGAGAGACCCAGTACTTC. V usage is TRBV27 and J usage is TRBJ2-5; a weak D match, TRBD1 (7 bases). This CDR3 spans 14 amino acids. The germline V and J ends were trimmed by 4 bases and 4 bases, with 13 bases remaining between them. Germline loops: CDR1 MNHEY, CDR2 SMNVEV (reference sequence).

A single count supports this clonotype. The chain is built from TRBV5-4 and TRBJ1-1, with 7 positions matching TRBD1. Trimming removed 5 bases from V and 0 bases from J; junction bases left unmatched: 10. The CDR3 covers 16 residues. Germline-derived CDR1 and CDR2 are SGHNT and YYREEE (reference sequence). As DNA, the CDR3 is TGTGCCAGCAGGGACGGGACAGTGGAGTTGAACACTGAAGCTTTCTTT. Its protein is CASRDGTVELNTEAFF.

This clonotype was seen at least ten times. The chain combines TRBV7-9 with TRBJ1-4; D call uncertain. The CDR3 sequence is 15 residues long. Trimming left V 4 bases short and J 7 bases short, with 16 bases between. Germline CDR1 and CDR2: SEHNR and FQNEAQ (reference sequence). The CDR3 sequence: CASSSAEGPSEKLFF. The DNA of the CDR3 is TGTGCCAGCAGCTCCGCGGAGGGCCCTTCTGAAAAACTGTTTTTT.

The rearrangement links TRBV5-6 to TRBJ2-7; D gene unclear. The V gene lost 3 bases and the J gene lost 4 bases, with 17 bases spanning the gap. The CDR3 runs 15 residues. Germline loops: CDR1 SGHDT, CDR2 YYEEEE. CDR3 residues: CASSSYRAGKYEQYV. DNA for the CDR3: TGTGCCAGCAGCTCGTACCGGGCAGGCAAATACGAGCAGTACGTC.

This clonotype was found a few times. Here the CDR3 reads CASSVEGRSTDTQYF. The CDR3 region has the DNA TGTGCCAGCAGCGTAGAGGGACGGAGCACAGATACGCAGTATTTT. V usage is TRBV9 and J usage is TRBJ2-3; the D gene could be TRBD1 or TRBD2 (5 bases each). The germline V gene encodes CDR1 SGDLS and CDR2 YYNGEE. The CDR3 runs 15 residues. The V gene lost 0 bases and the J gene lost 0 bases, with 8 bases spanning the gap.

In its sample, this clonotype was seen a few times. The genes are TRBV4-1 and TRBJ2-5, with 9 bases lining up with TRBD1. The germline gives CDR1 MGHRA, CDR2 YSYEKL. V shed 0 bases, J shed 2 bases, and the junction held 10 bases outside the gene matches. CDR3 size: 18 residues. CDR3 residues: CASSQDKIRDREQETQYF. The CDR3 nucleotides read TGCGCCAGCAGCCAAGATAAAATAAGGGACAGGGAGCAAGAGACCCAGTACTTC.

This clonotype appeared many times. V gene TRBV7-2 combines with J gene TRBJ2-3; tentatively, D is TRBD1 or TRBD2 (6 bases each). V was clipped by 11 bases and J by 11 bases, with 17 bases between them. Looked up from germline, CDR1 is SGHTA and CDR2 is FQGNSA. CDR3 length: 11 residues. Here the CDR3 reads CAQKGGVGQYF. As DNA, the CDR3 is TGTGCCCAGAAGGGGGGCGTGGGGCAGTATTTT.

V usage is TRBV6-2 or TRBV6-3 and J usage is TRBJ2-7, with D possibly matching TRBD1 (5 bases). V was pared by 5 bases and J by 7 bases, with 15 bases between. Germline V gene data show CDR1 as MNHEY and CDR2 as SVGEGT. The CDR3 is 13 residues long. The chain's CDR3 is CASSIGWGAEQYV. The CDR3 DNA sequence: TGTGCCAGCAGTATAGGATGGGGCGCGGAGCAGTACGTC.